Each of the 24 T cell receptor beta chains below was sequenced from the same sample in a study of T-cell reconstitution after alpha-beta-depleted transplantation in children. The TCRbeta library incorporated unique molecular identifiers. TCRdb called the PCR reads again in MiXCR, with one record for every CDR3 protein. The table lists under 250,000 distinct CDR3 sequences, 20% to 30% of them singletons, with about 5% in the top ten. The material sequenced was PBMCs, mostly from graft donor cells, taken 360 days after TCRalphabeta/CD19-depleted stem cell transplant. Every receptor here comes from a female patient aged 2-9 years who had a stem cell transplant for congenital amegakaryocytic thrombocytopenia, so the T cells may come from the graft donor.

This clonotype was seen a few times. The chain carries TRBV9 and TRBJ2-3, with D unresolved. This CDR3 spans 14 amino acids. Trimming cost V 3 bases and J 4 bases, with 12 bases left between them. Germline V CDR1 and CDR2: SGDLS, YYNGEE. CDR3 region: CASSGRLGSDTQYF. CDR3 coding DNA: TGTGCCAGCAGCGGCAGGTTGGGGTCAGATACGCAGTATTTT.

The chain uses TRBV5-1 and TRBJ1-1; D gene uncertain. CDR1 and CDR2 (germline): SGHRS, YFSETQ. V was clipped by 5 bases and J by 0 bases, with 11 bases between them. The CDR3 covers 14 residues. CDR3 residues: CASSRPRMNTEAFF. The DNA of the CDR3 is TGCGCCAGCAGTCGACCGCGAATGAACACTGAAGCTTTCTTT. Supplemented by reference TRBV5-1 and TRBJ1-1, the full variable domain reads KAGVTQTPRYLIKTRGQQVTLSCSPISGHRSVSWYQQTPGQGLQFLFEYFSETQRNKGNFPGRFSGRQFSNSRSEMNVSTLELGDSALYLCASSRPRMNTEAFFGQGTRLTVV.

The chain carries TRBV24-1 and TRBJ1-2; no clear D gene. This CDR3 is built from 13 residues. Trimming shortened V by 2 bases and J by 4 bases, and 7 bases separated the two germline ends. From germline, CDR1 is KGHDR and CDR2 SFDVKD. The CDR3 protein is CATSDWQSYGYTF. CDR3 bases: TGTGCCACCAGTGATTGGCAGAGCTATGGCTACACCTTC.

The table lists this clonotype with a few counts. The DNA for the CDR3 is TGCAGTGCCCGGGACTGGCGGGAGGCAGATACGCAGTATTTT. This gives the protein CSARDWREADTQYF. The chain employs TRBV20-1 and TRBJ2-3, with 8 bases lining up with TRBD2. This CDR3 comprises 14 residues. Germline V gene lookup returns CDR1 DFQATT and CDR2 SNEGSKA (reference sequence). Germline trimming cut 6 bases from V and 4 bases from J; bases unmatched to any gene: 9.

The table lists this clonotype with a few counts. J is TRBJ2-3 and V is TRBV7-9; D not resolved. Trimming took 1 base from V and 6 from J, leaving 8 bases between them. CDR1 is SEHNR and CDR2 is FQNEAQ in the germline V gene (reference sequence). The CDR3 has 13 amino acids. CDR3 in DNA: TGTGCCAGCAGCTTAGATGGAGCGGATACGCAGTATTTT. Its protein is CASSLDGADTQYF.

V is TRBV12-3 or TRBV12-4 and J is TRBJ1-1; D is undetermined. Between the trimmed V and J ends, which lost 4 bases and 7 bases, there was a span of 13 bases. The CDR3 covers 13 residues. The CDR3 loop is CASSSGRHGEAFF. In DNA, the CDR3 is TGTGCCAGCAGTTCCGGACGTCACGGTGAAGCTTTCTTT.

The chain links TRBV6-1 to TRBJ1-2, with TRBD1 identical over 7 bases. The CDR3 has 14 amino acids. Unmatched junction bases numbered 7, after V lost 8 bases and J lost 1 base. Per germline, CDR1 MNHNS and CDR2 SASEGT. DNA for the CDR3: TGTGCCAGCGGAAGGGACAGCGTTAACTATGGCTACACCTTC. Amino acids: CASGRDSVNYGYTF.

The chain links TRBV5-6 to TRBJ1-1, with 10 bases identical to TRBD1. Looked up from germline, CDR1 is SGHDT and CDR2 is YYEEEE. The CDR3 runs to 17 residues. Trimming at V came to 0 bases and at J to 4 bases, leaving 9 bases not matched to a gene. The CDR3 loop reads CASSLAAFGDRGTEAFF. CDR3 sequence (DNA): TGTGCCAGCAGCTTGGCAGCTTTCGGGGACAGGGGCACTGAAGCTTTCTTT.

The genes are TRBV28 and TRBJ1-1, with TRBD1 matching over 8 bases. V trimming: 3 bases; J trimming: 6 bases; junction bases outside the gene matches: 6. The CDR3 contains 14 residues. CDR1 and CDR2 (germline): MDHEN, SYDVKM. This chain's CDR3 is CASSFPGRGPEAFF. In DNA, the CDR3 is TGTGCCAGCAGTTTCCCAGGCAGGGGGCCTGAAGCTTTCTTT.

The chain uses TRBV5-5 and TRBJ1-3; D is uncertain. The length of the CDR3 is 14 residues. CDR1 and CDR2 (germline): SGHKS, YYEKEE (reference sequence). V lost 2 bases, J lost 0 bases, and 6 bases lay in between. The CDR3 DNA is TGTGCCAGCAGCTTTGTAGGCTCTGGAAACACCATATATTTT. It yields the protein CASSFVGSGNTIYF.

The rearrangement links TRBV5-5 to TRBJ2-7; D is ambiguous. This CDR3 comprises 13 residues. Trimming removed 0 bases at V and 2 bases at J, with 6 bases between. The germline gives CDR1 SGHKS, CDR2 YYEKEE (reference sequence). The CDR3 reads CASSLDSPYEQYF. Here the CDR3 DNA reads TGTGCCAGCAGCTTGGACAGCCCCTACGAGCAGTACTTC.

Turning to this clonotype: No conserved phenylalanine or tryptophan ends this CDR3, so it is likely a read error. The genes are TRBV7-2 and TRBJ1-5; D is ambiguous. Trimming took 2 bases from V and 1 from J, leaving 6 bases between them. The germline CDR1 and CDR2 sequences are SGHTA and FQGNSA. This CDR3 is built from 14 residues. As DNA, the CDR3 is TGTGCCAGCAGCTTACTAGGCAGCAATCAGCCCCAGCATGTT. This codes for CASSLLGSNQPQHV.

The CDR3 reads CSAVERRSSGANTGELFF. As DNA, the CDR3 is TGCAGTGCTGTGGAGAGGAGATCTAGCGGAGCGAACACCGGGGAGCTGTTTTTT. This chain links TRBV20-1 with TRBJ2-2, with 7 nucleotides matching TRBD2. Per germline, CDR1 DFQATT and CDR2 SNEGSKA (reference sequence). The CDR3 is 18 residues long. V lost 5 bases to trimming and J lost 0 bases; unmatched junction nucleotides: 15.

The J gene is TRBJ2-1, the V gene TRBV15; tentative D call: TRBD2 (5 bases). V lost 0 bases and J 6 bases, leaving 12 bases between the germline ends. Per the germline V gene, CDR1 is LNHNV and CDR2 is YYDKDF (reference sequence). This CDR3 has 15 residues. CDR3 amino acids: CATSRDGSAGNEQFF. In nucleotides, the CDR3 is TGTGCCACCAGCAGAGATGGTAGCGCTGGCAATGAGCAGTTCTTC.

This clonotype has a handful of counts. The CDR3 reads CSADSAYTGELFF. For the CDR3, the DNA is TGCAGCGCAGACAGTGCTTACACCGGGGAGCTGTTTTTT. J is TRBJ2-2 and V is TRBV29-1; D perhaps matches TRBD1 (5 bases). Germline loops: CDR1 SQVTM, CDR2 ANQGSEA. This CDR3 has 13 residues. V was cut by 7 bases and J by 3 bases, with 12 bases left in between.

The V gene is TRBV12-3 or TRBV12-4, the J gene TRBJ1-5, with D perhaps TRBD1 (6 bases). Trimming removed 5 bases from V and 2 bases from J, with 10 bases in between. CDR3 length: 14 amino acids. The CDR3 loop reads CASSQTGRNQPQHF. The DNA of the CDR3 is TGTGCCAGCAGTCAGACAGGTCGCAATCAGCCCCAGCATTTT.

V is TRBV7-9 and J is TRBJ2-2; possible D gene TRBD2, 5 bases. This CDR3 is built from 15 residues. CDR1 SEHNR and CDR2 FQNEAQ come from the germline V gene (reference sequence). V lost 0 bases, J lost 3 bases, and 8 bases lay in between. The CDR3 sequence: CASSLARTYTGELFF. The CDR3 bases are TGTGCCAGCAGCTTAGCCAGGACTTACACCGGGGAGCTGTTTTTT.

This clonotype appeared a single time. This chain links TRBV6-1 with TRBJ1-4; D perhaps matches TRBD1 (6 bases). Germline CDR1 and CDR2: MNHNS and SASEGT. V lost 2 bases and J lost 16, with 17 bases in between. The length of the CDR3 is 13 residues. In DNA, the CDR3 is TGTGCCAGCAGTGAAATGAGGGGGGCCCTGGAGTTTTTT. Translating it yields CASSEMRGALEFF.

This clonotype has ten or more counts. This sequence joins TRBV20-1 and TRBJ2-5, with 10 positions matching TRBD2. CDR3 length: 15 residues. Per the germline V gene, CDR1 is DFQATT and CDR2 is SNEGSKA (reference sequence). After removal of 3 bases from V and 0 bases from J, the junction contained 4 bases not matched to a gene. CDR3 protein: CSASSGTSDQETQYF. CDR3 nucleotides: TGCAGTGCTAGCTCCGGGACTAGCGACCAAGAGACCCAGTACTTC.

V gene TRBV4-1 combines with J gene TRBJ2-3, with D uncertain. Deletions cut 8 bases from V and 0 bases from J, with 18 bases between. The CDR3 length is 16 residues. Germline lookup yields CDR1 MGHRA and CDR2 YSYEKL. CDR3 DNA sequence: TGCGCCAGCTCGCTTATCGGGCCGTGGAGCACAGATACGCAGTATTTT. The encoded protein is CASSLIGPWSTDTQYF.

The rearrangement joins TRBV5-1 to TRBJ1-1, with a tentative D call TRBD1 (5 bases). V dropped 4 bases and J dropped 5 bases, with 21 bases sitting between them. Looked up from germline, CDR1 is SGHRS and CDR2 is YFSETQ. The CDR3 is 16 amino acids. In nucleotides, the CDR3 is TGCGCCAGCAGCCCCGTTACTATCTCGGGGGTTACTGAAGCTTTCTTT. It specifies CASSPVTISGVTEAFF.

CDR3 residues: CASRPGSGLLSSGANVLTF. Written as DNA, the CDR3 is TGTGCCAGCAGACCTGGTTCAGGCCTCCTCTCTTCTGGGGCCAACGTCCTGACTTTC. V and J are TRBV27 and TRBJ2-6, with D uncertain. V dropped 6 bases and J dropped 1 base, with 22 bases sitting between them. This CDR3 is 19 amino acids long. Germline lookup yields CDR1 MNHEY and CDR2 SMNVEV (reference sequence).

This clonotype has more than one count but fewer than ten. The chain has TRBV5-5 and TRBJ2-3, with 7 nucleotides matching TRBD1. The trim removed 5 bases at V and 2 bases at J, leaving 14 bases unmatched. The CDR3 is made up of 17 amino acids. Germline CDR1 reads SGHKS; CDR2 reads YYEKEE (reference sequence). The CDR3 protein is CASRPTGTEGFTDTQYF. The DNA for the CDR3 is TGTGCCAGCAGACCGACCGGGACAGAGGGATTCACAGATACGCAGTATTTT.

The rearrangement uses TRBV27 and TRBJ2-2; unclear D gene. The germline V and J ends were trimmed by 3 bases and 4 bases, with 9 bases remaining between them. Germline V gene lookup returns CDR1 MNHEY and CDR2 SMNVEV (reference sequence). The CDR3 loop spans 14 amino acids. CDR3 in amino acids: CASSLWAGTGELFF. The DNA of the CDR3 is TGTGCCAGCAGTTTGTGGGCAGGCACCGGGGAGCTGTTTTTT.